Below, 16 T cell receptor beta chains from the same sample are listed, as sequenced in a study of regulatory T cells in long-lasting Graves disease. Building of the TCR beta libraries involved iRepertoire HTBI primers and Arm-PCR of CDR3 regions. MiXCR was run by TCRdb on the multiplex PCR reads, yielding one entry per CDR3 protein. The profile shows 310,000 or so distinct CDR3 sequences, roughly a fifth of them singletons. This sample's time point: persistent/refractory GD, antithyroid drugs over 5 years with positive TRAb. PBMC-derived RNA was used for the TCR library. Sequencing used peripheral blood mononuclear cells (PBMCs), obtained when the disease was refractory, from a patient treated with antithyroid drugs. These receptors all come from a female donor with Graves disease.

In this sample, this clonotype turned up a few times. This sequence joins TRBV7-2 and TRBJ2-7, with D possibly matching TRBD1 (6 bases). This CDR3 is 14 amino acids long. V lost 1 base and J lost 5, with 12 bases in between. Germline CDR1 and CDR2: SGHTA and FQGNSA. CDR3 amino acids: CASSLEVRGNEQYF. The DNA of the CDR3 is TGTGCCAGCAGCTTAGAGGTCAGGGGAAACGAGCAGTACTTC.

Remarks on this clonotype: The conserved closing phenylalanine or tryptophan is absent in this CDR3, likely reflecting a read error. V usage is TRBV9 and J usage is TRBJ2-5; 7 nucleotides line up with TRBD2. The germline V gene encodes CDR1 SGDLS and CDR2 YYNGEE. V trimming: 7 bases; J trimming: 2 bases; junction bases outside the gene matches: 11. CDR3 length: 15 amino acids. CDR3 region: CASARTPSGQETQYS. The CDR3 coding sequence is TGTGCCAGCGCCCGGACTCCTAGCGGACAAGAGACCCAGTACTCC.

J is TRBJ1-2 and V is TRBV3-1, with D tentatively TRBD1 (6 bases). The V and J ends lost 4 bases and 4 bases respectively, with 19 bases between them. This CDR3 is 16 amino acids long. The germline gives CDR1 LGHDT, CDR2 YNNKEL (reference sequence). The CDR3 nucleotides read TGTGCCAGCAGCCTCGGACAGCCAACCTTGGCCTATGGCTACACCTTC. Translating gives CASSLGQPTLAYGYTF. Using reference TRBV3-1 and TRBJ1-2 for the parts outside the CDR3, the full variable domain is DTAVSQTPKYLVTQMGNDKSIKCEQNLGHDTMYWYKQDSKKFLKIMFSYNNKELIINETVPNRFSPKSPDKAHLNLHINSLELGDSAVYFCASSLGQPTLAYGYTFGSGTRLTVV.

The rearrangement links TRBV18 to TRBJ2-7, with 11 bases matching TRBD2. The CDR3 loop spans 15 amino acids. Per germline, CDR1 KGHSH and CDR2 LQKENI. V dropped 8 bases and J dropped 5; count of bases not matched to a gene: 11. The CDR3 protein is CASATGLAGGDEQYF. The CDR3 coding sequence is TGTGCCAGCGCCACAGGCCTAGCGGGAGGAGACGAGCAGTACTTC. The full variable domain, its missing parts supplied by reference TRBV18 and TRBJ2-7, is NAGVMQNPRHLVRRRGQEARLRCSPMKGHSHVYWYRQLPEEGLKFMVYLQKENIIDESGMPKERFSAEFPKEGPSILRIQQVVRGDSAAYFCASATGLAGGDEQYFGPGTRLTVT.

This clonotype occurred many times. V gene TRBV6-1 combines with J gene TRBJ1-1, with D maybe TRBD1 (6 bases). Deletions cut 8 bases from V and 0 bases from J, with 13 bases between. Looked up from germline, CDR1 is MNHNS and CDR2 is SASEGT. This CDR3 is 14 amino acids long. As DNA, the CDR3 is TGTGCCAGCCAAGGGGGAAACATGAACACTGAAGCTTTCTTT. Translating it yields CASQGGNMNTEAFF.

The rearrangement joins TRBV27 to TRBJ1-5, with a possible D match to TRBD1 (6 bases). The CDR3 spans 14 residues. The germline V and J ends were trimmed by 5 bases and 6 bases, with 14 bases remaining between them. Germline V gene sequence: CDR1 MNHEY, CDR2 SMNVEV (reference sequence). CDR3 loop: CASSGGGRGQPQHF. CDR3 nucleotide sequence: TGTGCCAGCAGTGGAGGGGGACGGGGTCAGCCCCAGCATTTT.

The chain joins TRBV20-1 to TRBJ2-7; possible D gene TRBD2, 5 bases. Germline assignment: CDR1 DFQATT and CDR2 SNEGSKA (reference sequence). The CDR3 sequence is 14 residues long. Between the trimmed V and J ends, which lost 3 bases and 5 bases, there was a span of 17 bases. The DNA for the CDR3 is TGCAGTGCTAGTAAAGGAGGCCCTCTCGACGAGCAGTACTTC. It translates to CSASKGGPLDEQYF.

This clonotype was counted at least ten times. The genes are TRBV28 and TRBJ1-1; D may be TRBD1 (6 bases). This CDR3 is built from 13 residues. Germline V CDR1 and CDR2: MDHEN, SYDVKM. V lost 5 bases and J 9 bases, leaving 16 bases between the germline ends. CDR3 sequence: CASSTRDTLKAFF. The CDR3 bases are TGTGCCAGCAGTACCCGGGACACACTAAAAGCTTTCTTT.

This clonotype has only a few counts. This chain joins TRBV6-2 or TRBV6-3 and TRBJ2-2; D call uncertain. Trimming took 0 bases from V and 8 from J, leaving 7 bases between them. The CDR3 consists of 13 residues. Germline V CDR1 and CDR2: MNHEY, SVGEGT. CDR3 protein: CASSYSKSGELFF. The CDR3 DNA sequence: TGTGCCAGCAGTTACTCGAAGTCGGGGGAGCTGTTTTTT.

The chain links TRBV10-3 to TRBJ1-1; D is perhaps TRBD1 (5 bases). This CDR3 comprises 13 residues. V dropped 10 bases and J dropped 0 bases, with 12 bases sitting between them. CDR1 ENHRY and CDR2 SYGVKD come from the germline V gene. The CDR3 is CATLKGLNTEAFF. Here the CDR3 DNA reads TGTGCCACTCTAAAGGGGCTGAACACTGAAGCTTTCTTT.

The DNA for the CDR3 is TGTGCCAGCAGCTTGGCAGTCCTGTCGCCGAGCACAGATACGCAGTATTTT. As protein: CASSLAVLSPSTDTQYF. The chain recombines TRBV7-2 with TRBJ2-3; D gene ambiguous. The CDR3 has 17 residues. CDR1 is SGHTA and CDR2 is FQGNSA in the germline V gene. V was cut by 3 bases and J by 0 bases, with 16 bases left in between.

The V gene is TRBV14, the J gene TRBJ2-7, with D possibly being TRBD2 (6 bases). CDR1 and CDR2 (germline): SGHDN, FVKESK. This CDR3 region has 13 residues. The V end was cut by 4 bases, the J end by 4 bases, with 11 bases between. The CDR3 DNA is TGTGCCAGCAGCCCGGGGGTAGAATACGAGCAGTACTTC. This codes for CASSPGVEYEQYF.

This clonotype was seen just once. The chain has TRBV4-1 and TRBJ2-7; no reliable D call. V lost 0 bases, J lost 6 bases, and 3 bases lay in between. Germline CDR1 is MGHRA and CDR2 is YSYEKL. This CDR3 contains 11 residues. CDR3 bases: TGCGCCAGCAGCCAAGACTTCGAGCAGTACTTC. Protein product: CASSQDFEQYF.

This clonotype was seen at least ten times. The genes are TRBV12-3 or TRBV12-4 and TRBJ2-7; 11 positions match TRBD2. There are 14 residues in the CDR3. J was trimmed by 6 bases and V by 5 bases; bases with no gene match: 6. CDR3 DNA sequence: TGTGCCAGCAGTGGTAGCGGGAGGGACGGCGAGCAGTACTTC. This sequence encodes CASSGSGRDGEQYF.

This clonotype was seen a few times. The chain combines TRBV3-1 with TRBJ2-1; 8 bases line up with TRBD2. Germline-derived CDR1 and CDR2 are LGHDT and YNNKEL (reference sequence). The ends lost 2 bases at V and 7 bases at J; junction bases unmatched: 7. This CDR3 has 15 residues. CDR3 loop: CASSQTGTSRNEQFF. The CDR3 bases are TGTGCCAGCAGCCAAACCGGGACTAGTCGGAATGAGCAGTTCTTC.

There are many counts of this clonotype. The J gene is TRBJ2-2, the V gene TRBV7-8; no definite D call. Germline CDR1 reads SGHVS; CDR2 reads FQNEAQ. This CDR3 comprises 13 residues. Between the trimmed V and J ends, which lost 2 bases and 4 bases, there was a span of 5 bases. CDR3 bases: TGTGCCAGCAGCTTACCAATCACCGGGGAGCTGTTTTTT. Its translation: CASSLPITGELFF.